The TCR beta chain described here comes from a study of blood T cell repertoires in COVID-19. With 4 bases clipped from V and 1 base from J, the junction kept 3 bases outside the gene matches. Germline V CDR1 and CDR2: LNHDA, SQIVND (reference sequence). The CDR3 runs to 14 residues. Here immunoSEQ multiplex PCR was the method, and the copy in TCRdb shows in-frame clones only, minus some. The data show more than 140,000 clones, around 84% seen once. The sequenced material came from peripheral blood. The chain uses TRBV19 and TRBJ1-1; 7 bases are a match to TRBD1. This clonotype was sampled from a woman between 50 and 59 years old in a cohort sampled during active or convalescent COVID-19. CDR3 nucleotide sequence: TGTGCCAGTAGTAGGGACAGACAGAACACTGAAGCTTTCTTT. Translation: CASSRDRQNTEAFF.